This T cell receptor (beta chain) was sequenced in a study of shared clonotypes between healthy human individuals. Study-wide background: Researchers assigned three CD4 naive, three CD4 memory, two CD8 naive and one CD8 memory plate to each donor.

Donors, without exception, were Caucasian adults residing in Nashville, Tennessee. Produced via immunoSEQ multiplex PCR; TCRdb's table is partial and in-frame only. The sample includes a few million clones, more than 90% of them seen just once. The receptor comes from a man aged 18-30 years in good health. Input material: naive CD4+ T cells sorted from blood. The subset denotes: CD45RA+ positively selected.

The CDR3 is CATHAWGQRNSPLHF. CDR3 in DNA: TGCGCCACCCACGCGTGGGGGCAGAGAAATTCACCCCTCCACTTT. This chain links TRBV5-1 with TRBJ1-6; D perhaps matches TRBD1 (6 bases). The V gene's germline CDR1 is SGHRS and CDR2 YFSETQ. Trimming cost V 9 bases and J 7 bases, with 20 bases left between them. This CDR3 is 15 amino acids long.